These 28 T cell receptor beta chains came from one sample sequenced in a study of PD-1 blockade in mismatch repair-deficient tumors. The protocol was immunoSEQ multiplex PCR, while the TCRdb copy is restricted to in-frame clones and leaves out a portion. The sample comprises almost 9,500 clones, approximately 85% of which are singletons, and about 1% rests with the top ten. The sample in question was PBMCs, obtained just under 47 weeks after starting pembrolizumab. The receptors were gathered from an adult with mismatch repair-deficient cancer.

This clone was counted a single time. The rearrangement joins TRBV7-3 to TRBJ2-2; 13 bases map to TRBD2. The trim removed 5 bases at V and 5 bases at J, leaving 8 bases unmatched. Germline-derived CDR1 and CDR2 are SGHTA and FQGTGA. CDR3 length: 17 amino acids. CDR3 protein: CASSAGLAGAGTGELFF. DNA of the CDR3: TGTGCCAGCAGCGCTGGACTAGCGGGAGCTGGTACCGGGGAGCTGTTTTTT. Looking up the rest from reference TRBV7-3 and TRBJ2-2 gives the full variable domain: GAGVSQTPSNKVTEKGKYVELRCDPISGHTALYWYRQSLGQGPEFLIYFQGTGAADDSGLPNDRFFAVRPEGSVSTLKIQRTERGDSAVYLCASSAGLAGAGTGELFFGEGSRLTVL.

The chain links TRBV14 to TRBJ2-1, with 7 bases lining up with TRBD2. The CDR3 has 17 residues. Germline V gives CDR1 SGHDN, CDR2 FVKESK. J was trimmed by 9 bases and V by 4 bases; bases with no gene match: 18. The CDR3 DNA sequence: TGTGCCAGCAGCCCGGGGAAAGGGGCGGGAGTTCTTAGTGAGCAGTTCTTC. Protein sequence: CASSPGKGAGVLSEQFF.

The rearrangement uses TRBV6-4 and TRBJ2-3, with 8 bases lining up with TRBD2. V dropped 0 bases and J dropped 0; count of bases not matched to a gene: 2. Germline V gives CDR1 MRHNA, CDR2 SNTAGT. This CDR3 region has 16 residues. CDR3 residues: CASSDSREASTDTQYF. CDR3 in DNA: TGTGCCAGCAGTGACTCGCGGGAGGCTAGCACAGATACGCAGTATTTT.

In this sample, this clone turned up once. This sequence joins TRBV5-1 and TRBJ2-2, with TRBD2 identical over 7 bases. The V segment lost 2 bases and the J segment 4 bases; nucleotides outside the gene matches: 8. Looked up from germline, CDR1 is SGHRS and CDR2 is YFSETQ. This CDR3 is 16 amino acids long. The CDR3 loop is CASSFKTSVGTGELFF. The CDR3 bases are TGCGCCAGCAGCTTTAAAACTAGCGTCGGCACCGGGGAGCTGTTTTTT.

This clone was counted a single time. The V and J genes are TRBV27 and TRBJ2-5; 10 bases line up with TRBD1. Germline values: CDR1 MNHEY, CDR2 SMNVEV (reference sequence). The V and J ends lost 4 bases and 9 bases, in that order; junction bases with no gene match: 23. The CDR3 is made up of 19 amino acids. The CDR3 nucleotides are TGTGCCAGCAGTTCGCCGTCGACAGGGGGCGTCGGGGACCCCCAGGCCCAGTACTTC. This encodes CASSSPSTGGVGDPQAQYF.

The V call is TRBV28, the J call TRBJ1-3, with TRBD1 identical over 7 bases. V lost 3 bases and J lost 3; bases outside the gene matches: 5. In germline, CDR1 is MDHEN, CDR2 SYDVKM. This CDR3 has 15 amino acids. CDR3 DNA sequence: TGTGCCAGCAGTTTCCACGGGACAGTTGGAAACACCATATATTTT. Amino acids: CASSFHGTVGNTIYF.

This chain joins TRBV4-2 and TRBJ1-2; 7 bases agree with TRBD1. Germline lookup yields CDR1 LGHNA and CDR2 YNFKEQ. The CDR3 is made up of 16 amino acids. J was trimmed by 5 bases and V by 0 bases; bases with no gene match: 9. The CDR3 DNA sequence: TGTGCCAGCAGCCAAGATTGGGGGCAGGGGGAGTATGGCTACACCTTC. This gives the protein CASSQDWGQGEYGYTF.

This clone was counted between two and nine times. The chain has TRBV2 and TRBJ2-3; D perhaps matches TRBD1 (6 bases). V shed 6 bases and J shed 2 bases, with 9 bases lying between them. The CDR3 is 13 amino acids. Per the germline V gene, CDR1 is SNHLY and CDR2 is FYNNEI. CDR3 loop: CASSRDNTDTQYF. CDR3 nucleotide sequence: TGTGCCAGCAGCCGGGACAACACAGATACGCAGTATTTT. Filled out from reference TRBV2 and TRBJ2-3, the complete variable domain reads EPEVTQTPSHQVTQMGQEVILRCVPISNHLYFYWYRQILGQKVEFLVSFYNNEISEKSEIFDDQFSVERPDGSNFTLKIRSTKLEDSAMYFCASSRDNTDTQYFGPGTRLTVL.

V is TRBV27 and J is TRBJ2-1; D gene unclear. Germline CDR1 is MNHEY and CDR2 is SMNVEV (reference sequence). Trimming stripped 0 bases from V and 8 bases from J, with 5 bases between. There are 12 residues in the CDR3. The CDR3 DNA is TGTGCCAGCAGTTTATCGGCGGATGAGCAGTTCTTC. Residues: CASSLSADEQFF.

The chain joins TRBV18 to TRBJ1-1, with 7 bases matching TRBD1. The germline gives CDR1 KGHSH, CDR2 LQKENI. V was pared by 3 bases and J by 3 bases, with 7 bases of the junction left unmatched. This CDR3 contains 15 residues. The CDR3 is CASSPRQGPDTEAFF. The CDR3, as DNA: TGTGCCAGCTCACCGAGACAGGGTCCGGACACTGAAGCTTTCTTT.

This sequence joins TRBV6-5 and TRBJ2-5; the D is unclear. The better agreement between TRBJ2-7 and the DNA end casts doubt on the J call. CDR1 is MNHEY, CDR2 SVGAGI, per germline. The CDR3 length is 11 residues. CDR3 bases: TGTGCCAGCAGTTCCTACTACGAGCAGTACTTC. Encoded protein: CASSSYYEQYF.

The V gene is TRBV29-1, the J gene TRBJ1-2, with a weak D call TRBD1 (6 bases). Trimming took 5 bases from V and 0 from J, leaving 10 bases between them. Per the germline V gene, CDR1 is SQVTM and CDR2 is ANQGSEA. The CDR3 spans 13 residues. The CDR3 here is CSVRGGSNYGYTF. CDR3 DNA: TGCAGCGTTCGGGGGGGCTCTAACTATGGCTACACCTTC.

The chain couples TRBV28 to TRBJ2-3; TRBD2 agrees at 10 bases. Germline loops: CDR1 MDHEN, CDR2 SYDVKM. The CDR3 consists of 17 residues. With V trimmed by 6 bases and J by 2 bases, 11 bases remained unmatched. CDR3 protein: CASSRPITSGTTDTQYF. The CDR3, as DNA: TGTGCCAGCAGCCGCCCCATAACTAGCGGGACCACAGATACGCAGTATTTT. The whole variable domain, remainder taken from reference TRBV28 and TRBJ2-3, is DVKVTQSSRYLVKRTGEKVFLECVQDMDHENMFWYRQDPGLGLRLIYFSYDVKMKEKGDIPEGYSVSREKKERFSLILESASTNQTSMYLCASSRPITSGTTDTQYFGPGTRLTVL.

This clone was detected a few times. The genes are TRBV20-1 and TRBJ1-5; no definite D call. Germline CDR1 DFQATT, CDR2 SNEGSKA (reference sequence). The germline V and J ends were trimmed by 3 bases and 8 bases, with 8 bases remaining between them. The CDR3 consists of 11 residues. The DNA of the CDR3 is TGCAGTGCTAGTTTCGGTGAGCCCCAGCATTTT. Its translation: CSASFGEPQHF.

In the case of this clone: A junction boundary mismatches the germline segment, possibly from a read error. Within the sample, other DNA sequences also encode this same CDR3. The chain couples TRBV30 to TRBJ1-1; 10 bases line up with TRBD1. CDR3 length equals 13 residues. Germline CDR1 reads GTSNPN; CDR2 reads SVGIG (reference sequence). CDR3 DNA: TGTGCTTGGAGGGACAGGGGAAGGACTGAAGCTTTCTTT. It specifies CAWRDRGRTEAFF. The complete variable domain, with remaining parts taken from reference TRBV30 and TRBJ1-1, reads SQTIHQWPATLVQPVGSPLSLECTVEGTSNPNLYWYRQAAGRGLQLLFYSVGIGQISSEVPQNLSASRPQDRQFILSSKKLLLSDSGFYLCAWRDRGRTEAFFGQGTRLTVV.

V and J are TRBV28 and TRBJ1-1; no definite D call. Per germline, CDR1 MDHEN and CDR2 SYDVKM. V was cut by 2 bases and J by 3 bases, with 7 bases left in between. This CDR3 is 13 amino acids long. In nucleotides, the CDR3 is TGTGCCAGCAGTTTACCCCCAGACACTGAAGCTTTCTTT. Amino acids: CASSLPPDTEAFF.

The genes are TRBV19 and TRBJ1-2; D ambiguous. This CDR3 has 15 amino acids. The germline V gene has CDR1 LNHDA and CDR2 SQIVND (reference sequence). V gave up 7 bases and J gave up 4 bases, with 19 bases separating them. The CDR3 DNA is TGTGCCAGTACCAAGGAATTAATTGGCGGCTATGGCTACACCTTC. It encodes CASTKELIGGYGYTF.

The chain combines TRBV5-1 with TRBJ2-6, with TRBD1 identical over 8 bases. V was pared by 3 bases and J by 4 bases, with 9 bases of the junction left unmatched. Germline CDR1 and CDR2: SGHRS and YFSETQ. The CDR3 runs 17 residues. The CDR3 sequence is CASSWTQGAEGANVLTF. As DNA, the CDR3 is TGCGCCAGCAGCTGGACCCAGGGGGCCGAGGGGGCCAACGTCCTGACTTTC. The full variable domain, rest sourced from reference TRBV5-1 and TRBJ2-6, is KAGVTQTPRYLIKTRGQQVTLSCSPISGHRSVSWYQQTPGQGLQFLFEYFSETQRNKGNFPGRFSGRQFSNSRSEMNVSTLELGDSALYLCASSWTQGAEGANVLTFGAGSRLTVL.

The chain recombines TRBV28 with TRBJ1-5; D remains unclear. Per germline, CDR1 MDHEN and CDR2 SYDVKM. With 1 base removed from V and 3 bases from J, the gap between germline ends came to 7 bases. This CDR3 spans 14 amino acids. CDR3 nucleotides: TGTGCCAGCAGTTTATCTGGCCTCAATCAGCCCCAGCATTTT. Translating it yields CASSLSGLNQPQHF.

The V and J genes are TRBV19 and TRBJ1-5, with a tentative D call TRBD1 (5 bases). The CDR3 has 14 residues. The germline V gene has CDR1 LNHDA and CDR2 SQIVND (reference sequence). V gave up 7 bases and J gave up 4 bases, with 14 bases separating them. In DNA form, the CDR3 reads TGTGCCAGTACGGTCAGGGCTACTAATCAGCCCCAGCATTTT. Its protein is CASTVRATNQPQHF.

The gene calls are TRBV28 and TRBJ1-5, with 7 bases aligning to TRBD1. V shed 3 bases, J shed 1 base, and the junction held 6 bases outside the gene matches. The CDR3 is 16 amino acids. From germline, CDR1 is MDHEN and CDR2 SYDVKM. Here the CDR3 reads CASSFRGAWSNQPQHF. The CDR3 DNA sequence: TGTGCCAGCAGTTTCAGGGGGGCATGGAGCAATCAGCCCCAGCATTTT.

J is TRBJ2-2 and V is TRBV5-1; perhaps TRBD2 as D (6 bases). The CDR3 is 16 residues long. Germline V gene lookup returns CDR1 SGHRS and CDR2 YFSETQ. V lost 0 bases and J lost 1, with 10 bases in between. CDR3 in DNA: TGCGCCAGCAGCTTGGGGGACTTCCTGAACACCGGGGAGCTGTTTTTT. Translating it yields CASSLGDFLNTGELFF. Full variable domain (remainder filled in from reference TRBV5-1 and TRBJ2-2): KAGVTQTPRYLIKTRGQQVTLSCSPISGHRSVSWYQQTPGQGLQFLFEYFSETQRNKGNFPGRFSGRQFSNSRSEMNVSTLELGDSALYLCASSLGDFLNTGELFFGEGSRLTVL.

The V gene is TRBV30, the J gene TRBJ2-3; 10 nucleotides align to TRBD2. The CDR3 extends over 19 amino acids. V lost 0 bases to trimming and J lost 5 bases; unmatched junction nucleotides: 17. Germline CDR1 is GTSNPN and CDR2 is SVGIG (reference sequence). CDR3 loop: CAWSVLTRGKAGGGDTQYF. In DNA, the CDR3 is TGTGCCTGGAGTGTGCTCACCAGGGGGAAAGCGGGAGGGGGAGATACGCAGTATTTT.

The chain couples TRBV19 to TRBJ2-7; possibly TRBD1 for D (6 bases). CDR1 is LNHDA, CDR2 SQIVND, per germline (reference sequence). The CDR3 extends over 14 amino acids. V was cut by 6 bases and J by 1 base, with 13 bases left in between. The CDR3 DNA is TGTGCCAGTAGCAGGGACACTTTTTCCTACGAGCAGTACTTC. Encoded protein: CASSRDTFSYEQYF. Combining the CDR3 with reference TRBV19 and TRBJ2-7 gives the whole variable domain DGGITQSPKYLFRKEGQNVTLSCEQNLNHDAMYWYRQDPGQGLRLIYYSQIVNDFQKGDIAEGYSVSREKKESFPLTVTSAQKNPTAFYLCASSRDTFSYEQYFGPGTRLTVT.

The chain employs TRBV6-1 and TRBJ2-5; tentative D call: TRBD1 (6 bases). Trimming removed 6 bases from V and 7 bases from J, with 15 bases in between. CDR1 MNHNS and CDR2 SASEGT come from the germline V gene. CDR3 length equals 13 residues. The CDR3 DNA sequence: TGTGCCAGCAGCGTTGGGATCAGGGGGACCCAGTACTTC. Its translation is CASSVGIRGTQYF.

This clone appeared a single time. The CDR3 reads CASSLRQKNQPQHF. In DNA, the CDR3 is TGTGCCAGCAGTTTAAGACAGAAGAATCAGCCCCAGCATTTT. This chain uses TRBV27 with TRBJ1-5; tentative D call: TRBD1 (5 bases). The ends were cut back, 2 bases at V and 4 bases at J, with 9 bases in the middle. The CDR3 sequence is 14 residues long. Germline CDR1 and CDR2: MNHEY and SMNVEV (reference sequence).

CDR3 amino acids: CASSGTRQDTQYF. The CDR3 coding sequence is TGTGCCAGCAGTGGGACACGCCAAGATACGCAGTATTTT. The chain uses TRBV2 and TRBJ2-3; weak D call: TRBD1 (5 bases). The CDR3 contains 13 residues. V gave up 4 bases and J gave up 5 bases, with 10 bases separating them. Per germline, CDR1 SNHLY and CDR2 FYNNEI.

The chain carries TRBV7-8 and TRBJ1-1; D may be TRBD1 (5 bases). This CDR3 is built from 14 residues. Trimming took 5 bases from V and 1 from J, leaving 11 bases between them. The germline V gene encodes CDR1 SGHVS and CDR2 FQNEAQ. In DNA form, the CDR3 reads TGTGCCAGCAGCCGCGGGGCCCGGAACACTGAAGCTTTCTTT. Encoded protein: CASSRGARNTEAFF.